The clone carrying this TCR beta chain was seen many times. No antigen is known for it. These data originate in a study of T cells in Graves' hyperthyroidism and ophthalmopathy. Study overall: Peripheral blood sampling occurred at initial diagnosis, before any treatment. Study results and limitations: In the blood, most expanded thyroid clonotypes above 0.001 appeared as well. The model forecast ophthalmopathy, anticipating it by a median around 6.4 months before onset.

Uncontrolled infection, other autoimmune disease, pregnancy or lactation barred patients from enrollment. Amplified TCR beta CDR3 regions derived from RNA transcripts. Using the HTBI primer set, a first-round RT-PCR was run on the TCR CDR3. A single record per CDR3 protein comes from TCRdb applying MiXCR to the multiplex PCR reads. The table has some 600,000 distinct CDR3 sequences, roughly 13% seen once. The CDR3 sequence is 16 residues long. Germline V gives CDR1 PRHDT, CDR2 FYEKMQ (reference sequence). Trimming cost V 5 bases and J 2 bases, with 18 bases left between them. The origin of this receptor is a woman in her twenties or thirties with Graves' hyperthyroidism that later progressed to Graves' ophthalmopathy. The sample taken for sequencing was blood. The rearrangement uses TRBV13 and TRBJ1-1; weak D call: TRBD1 (6 bases). CDR3 nucleotides: TGTGCCAGCAGCGATAGTGGCGGGGGCAGAAACACTGAAGCTTTCTTT. Translating it yields CASSDSGGGRNTEAFF.